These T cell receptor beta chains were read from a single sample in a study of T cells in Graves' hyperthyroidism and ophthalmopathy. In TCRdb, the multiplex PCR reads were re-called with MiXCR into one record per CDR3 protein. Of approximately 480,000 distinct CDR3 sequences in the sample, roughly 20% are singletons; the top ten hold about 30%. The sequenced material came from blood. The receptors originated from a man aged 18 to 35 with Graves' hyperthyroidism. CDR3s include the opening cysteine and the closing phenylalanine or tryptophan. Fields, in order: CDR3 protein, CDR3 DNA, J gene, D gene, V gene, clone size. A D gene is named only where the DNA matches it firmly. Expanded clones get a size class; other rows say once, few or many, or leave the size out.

CDR3 protein: CASSTGPNNYGYTF; CDR3 DNA: TGTGCCAGCAGTACAGGCCCCAATAACTATGGCTACACCTTC; J gene: TRBJ1-2; D gene: .; V gene: TRBV28; clone size: many
CDR3 protein: CASSLSGDNTPLHF; CDR3 DNA: TGTGCCAGCAGCTTATCAGGGGATAATACACCCCTCCACTTT; J gene: TRBJ1-6; D gene: .; V gene: TRBV7-8; clone size: many
CDR3 protein: CASSYVIGAEAFF; CDR3 DNA: TGTGCCAGCAGTTATGTTATCGGGGCTGAAGCTTTCTTT; J gene: TRBJ1-1; D gene: .; V gene: TRBV6-2/TRBV6-3; clone size: .
CDR3 protein: CASSPVGQGSTETFF; CDR3 DNA: .; J gene: TRBJ1-1; D gene: .; V gene: TRBV18; clone size: few
CDR3 protein: CASSQKDIFRPYEQYF; CDR3 DNA: TGTGCCAGCAGCCAAAAAGACATCTTCCGGCCCTACGAGCAGTACTTC; J gene: TRBJ2-7; D gene: .; V gene: TRBV3-1; clone size: .
CDR3 protein: CASTSYGYGYEQYF; CDR3 DNA: TGTGCCAGCACCTCTTACGGTTACGGCTACGAGCAGTACTTC; J gene: TRBJ2-7; D gene: .; V gene: TRBV28; clone size: few
CDR3 protein: CASSFKGFYGYTF; CDR3 DNA: TGTGCCAGCAGTTTTAAGGGTTTCTATGGCTACACCTTC; J gene: TRBJ1-2; D gene: .; V gene: TRBV27; clone size: many
CDR3 protein: CASSLGSNQPQHF; CDR3 DNA: TGTGCCAGCAGTTTGGGTAGCAATCAGCCCCAGCATTTT; J gene: TRBJ1-5; D gene: .; V gene: TRBV12-3/TRBV12-4; clone size: many
CDR3 protein: CSARVTGTLNQPQHF; CDR3 DNA: TGCAGTGCTAGGGTGACAGGTACCCTCAATCAGCCCCAGCATTTT; J gene: TRBJ1-5; D gene: .; V gene: TRBV20-1; clone size: .
CDR3 protein: CAWSGSGGGYNEQFF; CDR3 DNA: TGTGCCTGGAGTGGCAGCGGGGGGGGATACAATGAGCAGTTCTTC; J gene: TRBJ2-1; D gene: TRBD2; V gene: TRBV30; clone size: few
CDR3 protein: CASSLAPGTTQETQYF; CDR3 DNA: TGTGCCAGCAGCTTAGCCCCCGGGACTACCCAAGAGACCCAGTACTTC; J gene: TRBJ2-5; D gene: TRBD2; V gene: TRBV11-2; clone size: many
CDR3 protein: CASSQGTWVQETQYF; CDR3 DNA: TGTGCCAGCAGCCAAGGGACATGGGTCCAAGAGACCCAGTACTTC; J gene: TRBJ2-5; D gene: .; V gene: TRBV14; clone size: .
CDR3 protein: CASKIPGQTYSNQPQHF; CDR3 DNA: TGTGCCAGCAAGATTCCGGGACAAACTTATAGCAATCAGCCCCAGCATTTT; J gene: TRBJ1-5; D gene: .; V gene: TRBV28; clone size: .
CDR3 protein: CASSSDYTGELFF; CDR3 DNA: TGTGCCAGCAGCTCGGACTACACCGGGGAGCTGTTTTTT; J gene: TRBJ2-2; D gene: .; V gene: TRBV12-3/TRBV12-4; clone size: many
CDR3 protein: CASSIPGQGSPNYGYTF; CDR3 DNA: TGTGCCAGTAGTATCCCGGGACAGGGATCACCAAACTATGGCTACACCTTC; J gene: TRBJ1-2; D gene: TRBD1; V gene: TRBV19; clone size: few
CDR3 protein: CASSSTGPFYEQYF; CDR3 DNA: TGTGCCAGCAGCTCAACAGGGCCTTTTTACGAGCAGTACTTC; J gene: TRBJ2-7; D gene: .; V gene: TRBV7-9; clone size: many
CDR3 protein: CSVKGETLGNYGYTF; CDR3 DNA: TGCAGCGTCAAGGGGGAAACTTTGGGTAACTATGGCTACACCTTC; J gene: TRBJ1-2; D gene: .; V gene: TRBV29-1; clone size: .
CDR3 protein: CASSQGSVGQRNQPQHF; CDR3 DNA: TGTGCCAGCAGCCAAGGAAGCGTAGGACAGCGCAATCAGCCCCAGCATTTT; J gene: TRBJ1-5; D gene: .; V gene: TRBV4-2; clone size: many
CDR3 protein: CASSLVGNTGELFF; CDR3 DNA: TGTGCCAGCAGCTTAGTGGGCAACACCGGGGAGCTGTTTTTT; J gene: TRBJ2-2; D gene: .; V gene: TRBV7-9; clone size: .
CDR3 protein: CASSPQGQRLIAFF; CDR3 DNA: TGTGCCAGCAGCCCCCAGGGGCAGAGGCTGATAGCTTTCTTT; J gene: TRBJ1-1; D gene: .; V gene: TRBV11-2; clone size: many